This T cell receptor (beta chain) was profiled in a study of technical replicates of blood from a few donors. Assay used: immunoSEQ multiplex PCR; TCRdb lists only in-frame clones, some missing. The sample carries 75,000 to 90,000 clones, nearly 95% recorded once. With 5 bases clipped from V and 0 bases from J, the junction kept 5 bases outside the gene matches. Germline CDR1 reads SEHNR; CDR2 reads FQNEAQ (reference sequence). CDR3 size: 15 residues. This clone has a handful of counts. The rearrangement joins TRBV7-9 to TRBJ1-1; 8 bases map to TRBD1. The sample comprised T cells isolated from PBMCs. The clonotype originates from a human donor in good health. The CDR3 reads CASSLGQGLNTEAFF. The CDR3 nucleotides are TGTGCCAGCAGCCTAGGACAGGGATTGAACACTGAAGCTTTCTTT.